One sample yielded the 2 T cell receptor beta chains listed below, sequenced in a study of neurological immune-mediated disorders. Using its own MiXCR run on the 5' RACE reads, TCRdb lists one record per CDR3 protein. The repertoire has 70,000 or so distinct CDR3 sequences, approximately 3.3% of them found once; the top ten carry more than 4.5%. The specimen sequenced was PBMCs. These receptors were collected from a woman aged 45 to 65 with multiple sclerosis.

By its share, this clonotype is medium-sized. The chain is built from TRBV7-9 and TRBJ2-3; 12 bases are shared with TRBD2. This CDR3 is built from 16 residues. CDR1 and CDR2 from the germline V gene are SEHNR and FQNEAQ (reference sequence). The ends lost 4 bases at V and 4 bases at J; junction bases unmatched: 6. The CDR3 DNA reads TGTGCCAGCAGCTCCCGGACTAGCGGGAAGGCAGATACGCAGTATTTT. This encodes CASSSRTSGKADTQYF.

This clonotype has at least ten counts. This rearrangement joins TRBV6-5 to TRBJ2-5; D is unclear. Deletions cut 0 bases from V and 5 bases from J, with 13 bases between. CDR3 length: 15 residues. Germline loops: CDR1 MNHEY, CDR2 SVGAGI. This CDR3 reads CASSYSRDGFETQYF. The CDR3, as DNA: TGTGCCAGCAGTTACTCACGAGACGGGTTCGAGACCCAGTACTTC.